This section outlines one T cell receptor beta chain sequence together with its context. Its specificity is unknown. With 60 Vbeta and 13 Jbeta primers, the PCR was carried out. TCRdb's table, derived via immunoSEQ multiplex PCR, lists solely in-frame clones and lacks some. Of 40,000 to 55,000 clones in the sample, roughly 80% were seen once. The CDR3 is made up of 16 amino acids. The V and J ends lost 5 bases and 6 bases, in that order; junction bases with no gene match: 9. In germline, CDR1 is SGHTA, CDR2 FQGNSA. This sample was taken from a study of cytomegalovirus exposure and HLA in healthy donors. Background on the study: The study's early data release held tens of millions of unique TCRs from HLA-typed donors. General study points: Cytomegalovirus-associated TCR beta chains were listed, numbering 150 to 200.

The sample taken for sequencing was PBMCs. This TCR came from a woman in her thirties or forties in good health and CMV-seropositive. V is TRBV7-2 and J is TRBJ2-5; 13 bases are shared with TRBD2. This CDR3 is CASSPELAGGRQTQYF. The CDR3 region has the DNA TGTGCCAGCAGCCCCGAACTAGCGGGGGGGCGTCAGACCCAGTACTTC.